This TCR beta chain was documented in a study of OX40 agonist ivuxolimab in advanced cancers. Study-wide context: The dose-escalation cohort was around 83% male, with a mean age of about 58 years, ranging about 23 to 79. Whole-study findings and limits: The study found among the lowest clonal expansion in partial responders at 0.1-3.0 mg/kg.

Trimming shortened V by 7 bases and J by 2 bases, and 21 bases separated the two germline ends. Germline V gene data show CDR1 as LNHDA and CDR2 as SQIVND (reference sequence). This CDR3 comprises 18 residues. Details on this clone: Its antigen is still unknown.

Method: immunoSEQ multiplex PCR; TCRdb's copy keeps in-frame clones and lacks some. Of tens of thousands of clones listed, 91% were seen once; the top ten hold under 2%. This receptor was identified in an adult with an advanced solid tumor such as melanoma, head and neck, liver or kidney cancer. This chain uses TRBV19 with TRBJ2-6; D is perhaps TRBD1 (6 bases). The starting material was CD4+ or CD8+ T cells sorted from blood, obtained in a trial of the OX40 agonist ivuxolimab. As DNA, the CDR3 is TGTGCCAGTAACCCCTCAACAGGGCCTGCCACTGGGGCCAACGTCCTGACTTTC. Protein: CASNPSTGPATGANVLTF. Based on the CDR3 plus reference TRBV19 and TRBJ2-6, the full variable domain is DGGITQSPKYLFRKEGQNVTLSCEQNLNHDAMYWYRQDPGQGLRLIYYSQIVNDFQKGDIAEGYSVSREKKESFPLTVTSAQKNPTAFYLCASNPSTGPATGANVLTFGAGSRLTVL.